The rows below give T cell receptor beta chains drawn from one sample of a study of T cells in Graves' hyperthyroidism and ophthalmopathy. TCRdb reanalysed the multiplex PCR reads using MiXCR and keeps one entry per CDR3 protein. The profile shows fewer than 600,000 distinct CDR3 sequences, approximately 14% of them singletons. The sample comprised blood. The receptors were sampled from a woman aged 18 to 35 with Graves' hyperthyroidism. Both conserved end residues are part of each CDR3. Size is stated for part of the rows, as once, few or many counts, or as a class when the clone is expanded.

clone_size v_call cdr3_aa
many TRBV2 CASSEAARGLYTGELFF
many TRBV30 CAWSRTGWTEAFF
few TRBV29-1 CSVVFQGVPLFSGANVLTF
- TRBV7-3 CASSTNPANTEAFF
many TRBV18 CASSPVRLAGGFYNEQFF
few TRBV30 CAWSEEGQSLNTGELFF
many TRBV2 CASRGTGMDTQYF
- TRBV12-3/TRBV12-4 CASSFGLRARGYEQYF
- TRBV27 CASGPGQGMWGYTF
many TRBV6-1 CASSEEVGSYNEQFF
many TRBV19 CASTEVMNTEAFF
many TRBV20-1 CSASSSHNEQFF
many TRBV19 CASSYQSTVNTEAFF
many TRBV5-1 CASSYPLAGRTGELFF
- TRBV30 CACLSGDLVWYF
many TRBV12-5 CASGSLAGVLDTQYF